The 28 T cell receptor beta chains listed next were all sequenced from one sample in a study of T cell clonality in common variable immunodeficiency. What these receptors recognize is not known. Whole-study findings and limits: Fewer deletions and N-nucleotide insertions were reportedly seen in common variable immunodeficiency TCR beta sequences.

The data were produced by immunoSEQ multiplex PCR, yet TCRdb's version contains in-frame clones alone and is incomplete. Recorded here are about 34,000 clones, with no singletons, and the ten leading clones hold roughly 28%. The source material was peripheral blood mononuclear cells. The receptors come from a human donor with common variable immunodeficiency.

Many counts were recorded for this clone. The read terminates 3 residues ahead of where the CDR3 ends, so the germline J gene completes it. J is TRBJ2-3 and V is TRBV29-1; possible D gene TRBD2, 5 bases. CDR1 is SQVTM and CDR2 is ANQGSEA in the germline V gene. This CDR3 has 15 amino acids. The V gene lost 0 bases and the J gene lost 4 bases, with 14 bases spanning the gap. CDR3 DNA, as far as it was read: TGCAGCGTTGAAGATTCCCCAGGAGGAGCAGATACG. Protein: CSVEDSPGGADT. The entire CDR3 protein reads CSVEDSPGGADTQYF.

This clone was seen at least ten times. From the germline J gene comes the end of the CDR3, since the read stops 3 residues before it. The rearrangement uses TRBV6-2 or TRBV6-3 and TRBJ1-1; possible D gene TRBD1, 6 bases. Germline V gene lookup returns CDR1 MNHEY and CDR2 SVGEGT. V was trimmed by 6 bases and J by 0 bases, leaving 11 bases between them. This CDR3 is 14 amino acids long. This CDR3 is CASRWGQLNTEAFF. The sequenced part of the CDR3 DNA is TGTGCCAGCAGATGGGGGCAGTTGAACACTGAA.

This clone was recorded a few times. The read is 3 residues too short to cover the CDR3 end, so that end is filled in from the germline J gene. The rearrangement uses TRBV7-9 and TRBJ2-5, with D possibly TRBD1 on 5 matching bases. The CDR3 contains 15 residues. V was shortened by 1 base and J by 3 bases, with 12 bases between the two germline ends. Germline lookup yields CDR1 SEHNR and CDR2 FQNEAQ (reference sequence). The sequenced CDR3 bases are TGTGCCAGCAGCTTAGGGTTGGCAGGGAAAGAGACC. Encoded protein: CASSLGLAGKET. In full, the CDR3 reads CASSLGLAGKETQYF.

About this clone: The CDR3 goes on 3 residues after the read ends, and that part is filled in from the germline J gene. The chain uses TRBV30 and TRBJ1-3; tentatively, D is TRBD1 (6 bases). The CDR3 extends over 13 amino acids. Trimming removed 8 bases at V and 4 bases at J, with 15 bases between. Germline CDR1 and CDR2: GTSNPN and SVGIG (reference sequence). CDR3 residues: CAGTGLHGNTIYF. The CDR3 DNA, read in part, is TGTGCCGGTACAGGGCTCCACGGAAACACC.

The table lists this clone with a few counts. Read data end 3 residues before the CDR3 end; the end is taken from the germline J gene. The J gene is TRBJ1-1, the V gene TRBV19, with a possible D match to TRBD1 (6 bases). CDR1 LNHDA and CDR2 SQIVND come from the germline V gene (reference sequence). V gave up 6 bases and J gave up 0 bases, with 11 bases separating them. The CDR3 has 14 residues. CDR3 residues: CASSSRGMNTEAFF. Partial CDR3 DNA: TGTGCCAGTAGCAGCAGGGGAATGAACACTGAA.

This clone was detected many times. The observed sequence ends 3 residues before the CDR3 terminus, with the missing tail filled in from the germline J gene. This chain joins TRBV7-2 and TRBJ2-5; tentative D call: TRBD1 (6 bases). The V end was cut by 6 bases, the J end by 5 bases, with 19 bases between. CDR3 length equals 15 residues. Germline-derived CDR1 and CDR2 are SGHTA and FQGNSA. CDR3 loop: CASSPVWGQRETQYF. The sequenced part of the CDR3 DNA is TGTGCCAGCAGTCCAGTCTGGGGGCAGCGGGAGACC.

Turning to this clone: The read terminates 3 residues ahead of where the CDR3 ends, so the germline J gene completes it. The chain couples TRBV30 to TRBJ1-3; tentative D call: TRBD1 (6 bases). The V end lost 5 bases, the J end lost 4 bases, and 9 bases lay between the germline ends. The germline V gene encodes CDR1 GTSNPN and CDR2 SVGIG (reference sequence). The CDR3 is 12 residues long. The CDR3 DNA, read in part, is TGTGCCTGGGGACAGACCGGAAACACC. Protein product: CAWGQTGNT. The whole CDR3 sequence reads CAWGQTGNTIYF.

This clone was recorded at least ten times. The covered CDR3 bases are TGTGCCAGTAGTCACAGGGGGTCTGCGATTGGC. Translating gives CASSHRGSAIG. The entire CDR3 reads CASSHRGSAIGYTF. V is TRBV19 and J is TRBJ1-2, with 8 nucleotides matching TRBD1. The CDR3 extends 3 residues past the end of the read, so its final part is completed from the germline J gene. Germline CDR1 LNHDA, CDR2 SQIVND (reference sequence). V dropped 5 bases and J dropped 7; count of bases not matched to a gene: 9. This CDR3 comprises 14 residues.

This clone was picked up a small number of times. At one end the junction does not follow the germline gene, possibly because of a read error. The CDR3 is cut off 3 residues early in the read; its end comes from the germline J gene. The chain links TRBV18 to TRBJ2-3; D remains unclear. The germline V gene has CDR1 KGHSH and CDR2 LQKENI. The CDR3 covers 13 residues. Partial CDR3 DNA: TGTGCCAGCCCACCTCCGGGCACAGATACG. Translating it yields CASPPPGTDT. The CDR3, in full, reads CASPPPGTDTQYF.

The CDR3 reads CASTRLAGGFTDTQYF. CDR3 DNA, as far as it was read: TGTGCCAGCACCCGACTAGCGGGAGGGTTTACAGATACG. The chain couples TRBV2 to TRBJ2-3; TRBD2 agrees at 14 bases. From the germline J gene comes the end of the CDR3, since the read stops 3 residues before it. Germline V gene lookup returns CDR1 SNHLY and CDR2 FYNNEI. J was trimmed by 3 bases and V by 7 bases; bases with no gene match: 6. This CDR3 has 16 amino acids.

Turning to this clone: The read ends 3 residues early relative to the CDR3; the germline J gene fills the gap. The chain links TRBV18 to TRBJ2-5; the D gene is possibly TRBD2 (6 bases). The CDR3 is 14 amino acids. Germline V lookup: CDR1 KGHSH, CDR2 LQKENI. V was clipped by 0 bases and J by 4 bases, with 9 bases between them. CDR3 DNA (partial): TGTGCCAGCTCACCACCGTGGAGGGGAGAGACC. Amino acids: CASSPPWRGET. From start to end, the CDR3 is CASSPPWRGETQYF.

This clone was seen many times. The read ends 3 residues before the CDR3 terminus; that terminus is restored from the germline J gene. This chain uses TRBV5-1 with TRBJ1-2; 7 bases map to TRBD1. CDR1 is SGHRS, CDR2 YFSETQ, per germline. With 2 bases clipped from V and 4 bases from J, the junction kept 8 bases outside the gene matches. This CDR3 comprises 15 residues. The sequenced part of the CDR3 DNA is TGCGCCAGCAGCTTCCCCAGGGGGGAAAGCTATGGC. The encoded protein is CASSFPRGESYG. The whole CDR3 sequence reads CASSFPRGESYGYTF.

Many counts were recorded for this clone. The CDR3 end lies 3 residues beyond the end of the read and is filled in from the germline J gene. The genes are TRBV20-1 and TRBJ1-1; perhaps TRBD1 as D (6 bases). The CDR3 is 15 residues long. Germline assignment: CDR1 DFQATT and CDR2 SNEGSKA (reference sequence). Trimming took off 1 base at V and 7 bases at J, with 19 bases between the two ends. The CDR3: CSARALPDSPYEAFF. CDR3 bases read: TGCAGTGCTAGAGCCCTACCGGACAGCCCCTATGAA.

This clone appeared many times. The missing CDR3 end, 3 residues past where the read stops, is filled in from the germline J gene. The genes are TRBV29-1 and TRBJ2-2; tentatively, D is TRBD1 (6 bases). The germline CDR1 and CDR2 sequences are SQVTM and ANQGSEA. The length of the CDR3 is 17 residues. Trimming removed 1 base from V and 2 bases from J, with 17 bases in between. The CDR3 loop reads CSVEVIEGVGNTGELFF. Partial CDR3 DNA: TGCAGCGTTGAAGTGATTGAGGGGGTGGGAAACACCGGGGAG.

This clone showed up many times. The read terminates 3 residues before the CDR3 end, so the remaining end is supplied by the germline J gene. The rearrangement uses TRBV9 and TRBJ2-1; a possible D gene is TRBD1 (5 bases). The germline V and J ends were trimmed by 0 bases and 1 base, with 8 bases remaining between them. Looked up from germline, CDR1 is SGDLS and CDR2 is YYNGEE. The CDR3 covers 15 residues. The CDR3 sequence: CASSVDQGSYNEQFF. The CDR3 DNA, read in part, is TGTGCCAGCAGCGTAGATCAGGGATCCTACAATGAG.

Turning to this clone: The read comes to an end 3 residues before the CDR3 does, leaving the germline J gene to fill in the end. The rearrangement joins TRBV18 to TRBJ1-5; 7 bases align to TRBD1. CDR1 is KGHSH and CDR2 is LQKENI in the germline V gene. Trimming cost V 0 bases and J 7 bases; bases outside gene matches: 3. This CDR3 is built from 14 residues. The covered CDR3 bases are TGTGCCAGCTCACCACCGGACAGGCGGCAGCCC. The encoded protein is CASSPPDRRQP. The complete CDR3 sequence is CASSPPDRRQPQHF. The full variable domain, its missing parts supplied by reference TRBV18 and TRBJ1-5, is NAGVMQNPRHLVRRRGQEARLRCSPMKGHSHVYWYRQLPEEGLKFMVYLQKENIIDESGMPKERFSAEFPKEGPSILRIQQVVRGDSAAYFCASSPPDRRQPQHFGDGTRLSIL.

The CDR3 protein is CASTKLSSTYNEQFF. The CDR3 bases that were read are TGTGCCAGCACCAAACTGTCCTCGACCTACAATGAG. This chain links TRBV2 with TRBJ2-1; D gene ambiguous. The observed sequence ends 3 residues before the CDR3 terminus, with the missing tail filled in from the germline J gene. The CDR3 is 15 residues long. V lost 7 bases and J lost 2, with 15 bases in between. The germline CDR1 and CDR2 sequences are SNHLY and FYNNEI.

This clone was detected only a few times. The observed sequence ends 3 residues before the CDR3 terminus, with the missing tail filled in from the germline J gene. J is TRBJ1-5 and V is TRBV7-6; TRBD1 matches at 7 bases. Trimming cost V 3 bases and J 5 bases; bases outside gene matches: 4. The CDR3 spans 14 residues. The germline CDR1 and CDR2 sequences are SGHVS and FNYEAQ. CDR3 region: CASSFDRDDQPQHF. The CDR3 DNA, read in part, is TGTGCCAGCAGCTTTGACAGGGATGATCAGCCC.

This clone has at least ten counts. The read ends 3 residues before the CDR3 terminus; that terminus is restored from the germline J gene. The V and J genes are TRBV6-2 or TRBV6-3 and TRBJ2-1; D unresolved. Germline-derived CDR1 and CDR2 are MNHEY and SVGEGT. Trimming left V 6 bases short and J 3 bases short, with 9 bases between. The CDR3 extends over 13 amino acids. The CDR3 spells CASSLGFYNEQFF. Incomplete CDR3 DNA: TGTGCCAGCAGCCTCGGGTTCTACAATGAG.

This clone has at least ten counts. The missing CDR3 end, 3 residues past where the read stops, is filled in from the germline J gene. V is TRBV4-1 and J is TRBJ2-3; 9 nucleotides agree with TRBD2. V dropped 2 bases and J dropped 2; count of bases not matched to a gene: 2. The CDR3 has 15 residues. Germline V gene data show CDR1 as MGHRA and CDR2 as YSYEKL. The CDR3 protein is CASSQRLADTDTQYF. CDR3 bases read: TGCGCCAGCAGCCAAAGACTAGCGGACACAGATACG.

In its sample, this clone was seen many times. The DNA ends 3 residues before the CDR3 does, and the rest of the CDR3 is filled in from the germline J gene. V gene TRBV27 combines with J gene TRBJ1-2; 9 bases line up with TRBD1. The CDR3 is 15 amino acids. V trimming: 7 bases; J trimming: 6 bases; junction bases outside the gene matches: 12. Germline CDR1 MNHEY, CDR2 SMNVEV (reference sequence). The CDR3 reads CASTASVGTGNGYTF. CDR3 bases read: TGTGCCAGCACAGCTTCCGTTGGGACAGGGAATGGC.

On this clone itself: The CDR3 end lies 3 residues beyond the end of the read and is filled in from the germline J gene. The same CDR3 can be traced to other DNA sequences in this sample. This sequence joins TRBV7-6 and TRBJ2-5; D may be TRBD1 (6 bases). The CDR3 is 14 residues long. CDR1 SGHVS and CDR2 FNYEAQ come from the germline V gene. The V and J ends lost 2 bases and 5 bases respectively, with 12 bases between them. The sequenced part of the CDR3 DNA is TGTGCCAGCAGCTTAAGCAGGGGTCGTGAGACC. Its translation: CASSLSRGRET. The CDR3 as a whole reads CASSLSRGRETQYF.

In its sample, this clone was seen many times. Read data end 3 residues before the CDR3 end; the end is taken from the germline J gene. The rearrangement links TRBV29-1 to TRBJ1-6, with D perhaps TRBD1 (5 bases). V lost 4 bases to trimming and J lost 6 bases, with 10 bases between them. The V gene's germline CDR1 is SQVTM and CDR2 ANQGSEA. The CDR3 consists of 13 residues. The CDR3 sequence is CSVGLDINSPLHF. CDR3 DNA, as far as it was read: TGCAGCGTTGGACTGGACATTAATTCACCC.

This clone was picked up many times. The read falls 3 residues short of the CDR3 end, and the missing part is taken from the germline J gene. The rearrangement links TRBV7-2 to TRBJ2-5; 10 bases are shared with TRBD2. The V gene's germline CDR1 is SGHTA and CDR2 FQGNSA. This CDR3 has 16 amino acids. J gave up 7 bases and V 0 bases, and 8 bases lay outside the gene matches. The CDR3 bases that were read are TGTGCCAGCAGCTTAGCGATGAGCGGGAGGGGTGGGACC. Its protein product is CASSLAMSGRGGT. The full CDR3 sequence reads CASSLAMSGRGGTQYF.

This clone was counted between two and nine times. The read stops 3 residues short of the end of the CDR3; the missing end is completed from the germline J gene. The chain links TRBV7-3 to TRBJ2-1; TRBD2 aligns across 7 bases. V lost 5 bases and J lost 3; bases outside the gene matches: 10. This CDR3 spans 16 amino acids. Germline values: CDR1 SGHTA, CDR2 FQGTGA. Here the CDR3 reads CASSPDRASGYNEQFF. The sequenced CDR3 bases are TGTGCCAGCAGCCCAGATAGGGCTAGCGGCTACAATGAG.

Regarding this clone: The read terminates 3 residues before the CDR3 end, so the remaining end is supplied by the germline J gene. The genes are TRBV19 and TRBJ1-2; no reliable D call. Between the trimmed V and J ends, which lost 6 bases and 0 bases, there was a span of 11 bases. CDR1 is LNHDA and CDR2 is SQIVND in the germline V gene (reference sequence). This CDR3 region has 14 residues. The DNA read from the CDR3 is TGTGCCAGTAGCCATCCTCCAGCTAACTATGGC. It is translated as CASSHPPANYG. Given in full, the CDR3 is CASSHPPANYGYTF.

The table lists this clone with many counts. The CDR3 region is CASSAGTAYEQYF. The CDR3 bases that were read are TGTGCCAGCAGTGCAGGCACAGCCTACGAG. V and J are TRBV6-1 and TRBJ2-7; D remains unclear. The read stops 3 residues short of the end of the CDR3; the missing end is completed from the germline J gene. The CDR3 has 13 residues. CDR1 and CDR2 (germline): MNHNS, SASEGT. V lost 4 bases and J lost 2, with 9 bases in between.

On this clone itself: The read ends 3 residues shy of where the CDR3 ends; the end is completed using the germline J gene. This sequence joins TRBV19 and TRBJ1-5; perhaps TRBD1 as D (6 bases). Germline values: CDR1 LNHDA, CDR2 SQIVND (reference sequence). This CDR3 spans 16 amino acids. V shed 4 bases and J shed 1 base, with 14 bases lying between them. The CDR3: CASSTNREGSNQPQHF. CDR3 DNA, as far as it was read: TGTGCCAGTAGTACAAACAGGGAGGGGAGCAATCAGCCC.